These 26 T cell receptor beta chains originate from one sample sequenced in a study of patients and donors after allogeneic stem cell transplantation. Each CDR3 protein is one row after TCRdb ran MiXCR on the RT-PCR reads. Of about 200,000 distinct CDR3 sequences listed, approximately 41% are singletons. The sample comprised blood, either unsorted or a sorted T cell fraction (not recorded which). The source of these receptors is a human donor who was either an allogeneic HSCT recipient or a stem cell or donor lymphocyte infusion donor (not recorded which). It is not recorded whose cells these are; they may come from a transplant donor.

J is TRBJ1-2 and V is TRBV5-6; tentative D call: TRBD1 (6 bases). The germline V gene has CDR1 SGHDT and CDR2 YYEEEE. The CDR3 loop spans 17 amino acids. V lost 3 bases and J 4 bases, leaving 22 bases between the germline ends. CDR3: CASSSTGRQASIYGYTF. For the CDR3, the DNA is TGTGCCAGCAGCTCAACCGGTAGACAGGCTTCTATCTATGGCTACACCTTC.

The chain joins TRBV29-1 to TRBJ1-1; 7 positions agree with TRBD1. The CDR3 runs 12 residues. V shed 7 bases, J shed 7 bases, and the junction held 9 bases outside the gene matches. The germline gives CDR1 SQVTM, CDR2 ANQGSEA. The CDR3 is CSARDRANEAFF. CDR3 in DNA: TGCAGCGCAAGGGACAGAGCGAATGAAGCTTTCTTT.

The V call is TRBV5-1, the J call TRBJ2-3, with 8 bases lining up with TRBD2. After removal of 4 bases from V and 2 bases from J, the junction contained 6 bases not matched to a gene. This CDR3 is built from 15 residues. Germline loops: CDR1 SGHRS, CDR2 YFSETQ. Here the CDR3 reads CASSRSGSPTDTQYF. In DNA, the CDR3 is TGCGCCAGCAGCAGGAGCGGGAGCCCCACAGATACGCAGTATTTT.

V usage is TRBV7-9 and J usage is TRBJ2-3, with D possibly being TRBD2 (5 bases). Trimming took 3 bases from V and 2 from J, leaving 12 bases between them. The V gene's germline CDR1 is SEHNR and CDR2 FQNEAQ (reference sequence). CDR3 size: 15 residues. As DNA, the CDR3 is TGTGCCAGCAGCTTCCCGGGCGGGTACACAGATACGCAGTATTTT. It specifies CASSFPGGYTDTQYF.

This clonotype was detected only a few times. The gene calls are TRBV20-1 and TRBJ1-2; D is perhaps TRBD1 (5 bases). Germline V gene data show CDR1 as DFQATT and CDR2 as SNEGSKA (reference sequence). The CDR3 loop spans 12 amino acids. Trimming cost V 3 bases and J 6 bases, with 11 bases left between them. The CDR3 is CSASSDRDGYTF. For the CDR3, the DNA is TGCAGTGCTAGTTCTGACAGAGATGGCTACACCTTC.

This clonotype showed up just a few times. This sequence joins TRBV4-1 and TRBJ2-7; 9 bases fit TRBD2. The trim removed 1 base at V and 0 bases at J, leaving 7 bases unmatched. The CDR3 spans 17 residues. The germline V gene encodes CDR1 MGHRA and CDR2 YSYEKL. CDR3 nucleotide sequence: TGCGCCAGCAGCCAAGGGTCCCTAGCGGGGAGCTCCTACGAGCAGTACTTC. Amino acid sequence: CASSQGSLAGSSYEQYF.

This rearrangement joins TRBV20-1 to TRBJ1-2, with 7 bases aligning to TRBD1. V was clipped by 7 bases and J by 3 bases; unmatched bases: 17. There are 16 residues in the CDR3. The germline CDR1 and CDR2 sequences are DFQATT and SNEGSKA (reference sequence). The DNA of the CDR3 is TGCAGTGACGAACGGGACAGTCGCGCAAGGGACTATGGCTACACCTTC. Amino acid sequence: CSDERDSRARDYGYTF.

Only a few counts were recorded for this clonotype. Here the CDR3 reads CASSLGRGPYNEQFF. The CDR3 DNA sequence: TGTGCCAGCAGCCTCGGGAGAGGCCCCTACAATGAGCAGTTCTTC. The chain is built from TRBV7-2 and TRBJ2-1, with D maybe TRBD2 (6 bases). The CDR3 runs to 15 residues. V was pared by 5 bases and J by 2 bases, with 13 bases between. Per germline, CDR1 SGHTA and CDR2 FQGNSA.

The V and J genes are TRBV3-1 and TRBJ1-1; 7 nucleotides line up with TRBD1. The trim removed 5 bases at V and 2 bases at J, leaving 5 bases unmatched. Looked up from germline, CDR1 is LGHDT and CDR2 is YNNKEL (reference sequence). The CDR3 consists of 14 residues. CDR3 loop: CASSYTGANTEAFF. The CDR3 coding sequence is TGTGCCAGCAGCTACACAGGGGCAAACACTGAAGCTTTCTTT.

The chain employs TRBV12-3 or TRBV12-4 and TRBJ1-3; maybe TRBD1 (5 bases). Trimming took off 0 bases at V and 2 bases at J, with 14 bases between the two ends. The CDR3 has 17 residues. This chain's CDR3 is CASSLAGWGGTGNTIYF. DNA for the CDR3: TGTGCCAGCAGTTTAGCAGGCTGGGGGGGGACTGGAAACACCATATATTTT.

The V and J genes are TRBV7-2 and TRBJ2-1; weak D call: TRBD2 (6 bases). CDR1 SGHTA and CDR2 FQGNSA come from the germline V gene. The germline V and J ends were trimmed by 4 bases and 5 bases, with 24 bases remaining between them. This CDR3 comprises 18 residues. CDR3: CASSSRGIDGASDNEQFF. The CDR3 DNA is TGTGCCAGCAGCTCCCGGGGGATAGACGGGGCTTCCGACAATGAGCAGTTCTTC. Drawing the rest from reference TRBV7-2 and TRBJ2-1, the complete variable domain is GAGVSQSPSNKVTEKGKDVELRCDPISGHTALYWYRQSLGQGLEFLIYFQGNSAPDKSGLPSDRFSAERTGGSVSTLTIQRTQQEDSAVYLCASSSRGIDGASDNEQFFGPGTRLTVL.

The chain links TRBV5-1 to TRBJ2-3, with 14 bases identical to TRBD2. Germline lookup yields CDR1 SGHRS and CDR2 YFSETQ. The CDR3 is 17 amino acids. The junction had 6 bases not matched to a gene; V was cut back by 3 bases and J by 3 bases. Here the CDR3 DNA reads TGCGCCAGCAGCTCATCGGGGACTAGCGGGAGAACAGATACGCAGTATTTT. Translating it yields CASSSSGTSGRTDTQYF.

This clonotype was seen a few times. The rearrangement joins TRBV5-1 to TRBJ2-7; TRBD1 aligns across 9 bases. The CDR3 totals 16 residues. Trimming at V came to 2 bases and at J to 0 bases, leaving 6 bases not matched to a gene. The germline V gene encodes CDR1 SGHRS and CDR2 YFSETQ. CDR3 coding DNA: TGCGCCAGCAGCTTAGCGGTGGGACAGGGCTCCTACGAGCAGTACTTC. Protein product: CASSLAVGQGSYEQYF.

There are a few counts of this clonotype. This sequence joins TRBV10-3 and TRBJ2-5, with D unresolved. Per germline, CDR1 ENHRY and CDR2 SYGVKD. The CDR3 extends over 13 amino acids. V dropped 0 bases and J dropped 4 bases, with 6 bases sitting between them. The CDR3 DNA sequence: TGTGCCATCAGTGAGTCCAACCTAGAGACCCAGTACTTC. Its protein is CAISESNLETQYF.

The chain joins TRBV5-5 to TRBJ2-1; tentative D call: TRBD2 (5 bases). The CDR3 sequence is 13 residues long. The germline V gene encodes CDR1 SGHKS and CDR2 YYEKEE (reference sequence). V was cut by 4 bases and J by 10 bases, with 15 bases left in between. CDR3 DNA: TGTGCCAGCAGCCGTGGCGGGCTACAAGAGCAGTTCTTC. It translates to CASSRGGLQEQFF.

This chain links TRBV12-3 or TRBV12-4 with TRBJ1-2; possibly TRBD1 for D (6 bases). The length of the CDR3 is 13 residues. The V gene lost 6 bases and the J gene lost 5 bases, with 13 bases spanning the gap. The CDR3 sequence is CASSYGQGYGYTF. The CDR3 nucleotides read TGTGCCAGCAGCTACGGGCAGGGGTATGGCTACACCTTC.

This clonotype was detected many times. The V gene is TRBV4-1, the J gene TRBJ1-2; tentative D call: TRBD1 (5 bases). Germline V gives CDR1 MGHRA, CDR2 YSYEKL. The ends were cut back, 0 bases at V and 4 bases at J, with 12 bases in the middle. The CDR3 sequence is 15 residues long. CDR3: CASSQEALQGYGYTF. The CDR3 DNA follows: TGCGCCAGCAGCCAAGAAGCCCTCCAGGGCTATGGCTACACCTTC.

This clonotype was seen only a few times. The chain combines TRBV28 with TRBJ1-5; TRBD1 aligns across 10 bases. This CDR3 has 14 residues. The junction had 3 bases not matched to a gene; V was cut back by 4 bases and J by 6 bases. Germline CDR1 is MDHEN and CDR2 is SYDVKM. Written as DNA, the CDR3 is TGTGCCAGCAGTTGGGGGACAGGGGTTCAGCCCCAGCATTTT. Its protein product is CASSWGTGVQPQHF.

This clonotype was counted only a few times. CDR3 DNA sequence: TGTGCCAGCAGCGGCCGACAGGGCCCAAGTGGGGGCTACACCTTC. Translated: CASSGRQGPSGGYTF. The chain uses TRBV7-9 and TRBJ1-2; 7 bases line up with TRBD1. This CDR3 has 15 amino acids. After removal of 5 bases from V and 8 bases from J, the junction contained 14 bases not matched to a gene. Germline V gene lookup returns CDR1 SEHNR and CDR2 FQNEAQ (reference sequence).

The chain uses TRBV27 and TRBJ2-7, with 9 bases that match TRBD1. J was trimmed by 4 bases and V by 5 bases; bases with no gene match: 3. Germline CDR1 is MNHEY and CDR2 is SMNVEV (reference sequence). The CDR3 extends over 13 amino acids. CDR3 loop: CASSPGQGYEQYF. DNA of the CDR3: TGTGCCAGCAGTCCGGGACAGGGTTACGAGCAGTACTTC.

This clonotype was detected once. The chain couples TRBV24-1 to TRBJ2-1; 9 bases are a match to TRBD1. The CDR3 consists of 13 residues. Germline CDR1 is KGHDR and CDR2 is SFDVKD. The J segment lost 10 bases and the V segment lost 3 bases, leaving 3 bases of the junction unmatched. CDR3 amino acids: CATSDRGTGEQFF. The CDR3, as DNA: TGTGCCACCAGTGATCGCGGGACAGGGGAGCAGTTCTTC.

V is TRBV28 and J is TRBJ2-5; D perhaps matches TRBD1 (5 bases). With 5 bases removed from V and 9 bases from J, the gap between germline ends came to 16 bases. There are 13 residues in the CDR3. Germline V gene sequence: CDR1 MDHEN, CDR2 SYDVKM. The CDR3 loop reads CASSPQVTPPQYF. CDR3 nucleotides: TGTGCCAGCAGTCCACAGGTCACCCCCCCCCAGTACTTC.

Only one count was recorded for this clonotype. The CDR3 region is CASMREPTNEQFF. The CDR3 DNA is TGTGCCAGCATGCGGGAACCAACCAATGAGCAGTTCTTC. This sequence joins TRBV9 and TRBJ2-1, with D tentatively TRBD2 (6 bases). The CDR3 spans 13 residues. V shed 6 bases and J shed 6 bases, with 13 bases lying between them. Germline CDR1 reads SGDLS; CDR2 reads YYNGEE.

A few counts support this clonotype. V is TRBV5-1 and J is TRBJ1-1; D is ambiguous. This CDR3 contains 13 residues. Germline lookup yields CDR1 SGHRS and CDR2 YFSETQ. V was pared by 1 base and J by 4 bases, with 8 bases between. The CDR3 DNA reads TGCGCCAGCAGCTTGACAGCCACCACTGAAGCTTTCTTT. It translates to CASSLTATTEAFF.

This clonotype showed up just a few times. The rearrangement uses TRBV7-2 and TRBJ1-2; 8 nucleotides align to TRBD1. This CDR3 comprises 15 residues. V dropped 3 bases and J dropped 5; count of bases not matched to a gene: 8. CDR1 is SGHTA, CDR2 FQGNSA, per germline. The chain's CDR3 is CASSFRTGGTYGYTF. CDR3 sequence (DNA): TGTGCCAGCAGCTTTAGAACAGGGGGGACGTATGGCTACACCTTC.

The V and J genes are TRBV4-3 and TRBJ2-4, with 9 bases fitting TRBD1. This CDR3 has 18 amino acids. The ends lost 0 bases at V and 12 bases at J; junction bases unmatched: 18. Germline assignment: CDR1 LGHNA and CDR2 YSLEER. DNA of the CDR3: TGCGCCAGCAGCCAAGATAGTAGAGGACAGGGGCCCCTAAGGGGTCAGTACTTC. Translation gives CASSQDSRGQGPLRGQYF.